These 5 T cell receptor beta chains came from one sample sequenced in a study of CD8 T cells in Susac syndrome. An input of roughly 0.5 to 1 ug of RNA was subjected to reverse transcription using random hexamers. TCRdb reprocessed the immunoSEQ multiplex PCR reads with MiXCR, giving one entry per CDR3 protein. The sample has under 200,000 distinct CDR3 sequences, roughly nine tenths seen once; the top ten hold 0.08%. Sequenced input: CD4+ T cells from PBMCs. The receptor source for this set is a human donor in good health.

The chain employs TRBV30 and TRBJ1-5; TRBD1 agrees at 7 bases. This CDR3 region has 13 residues. Germline values: CDR1 GTSNPN, CDR2 SVGIG (reference sequence). The V and J ends lost 3 bases and 7 bases, in that order; junction bases with no gene match: 6. Here the CDR3 reads CAWSRGSGQPQHF. CDR3 nucleotide sequence: TGTGCCTGGAGCAGGGGGTCAGGACAGCCCCAGCATTTT.

The chain couples TRBV12-3 or TRBV12-4 to TRBJ2-1; a possible D gene is TRBD1 (5 bases). This CDR3 has 13 amino acids. V shed 6 bases and J shed 7 bases, with 13 bases lying between them. CDR3 loop: CASSRAMWNEQFF. The CDR3 DNA reads as TGTGCCAGCAGCAGGGCAATGTGGAATGAGCAGTTCTTC.

The J gene is TRBJ1-5, the V gene TRBV2, with D uncertain. The CDR3 runs to 14 residues. Per the germline V gene, CDR1 is SNHLY and CDR2 is FYNNEI. V gave up 2 bases and J gave up 2 bases, with 7 bases separating them. The CDR3: CASSESIRNQPQHF. DNA of the CDR3: TGTGCCAGCAGTGAAAGCATACGCAATCAGCCCCAGCATTTT.

The rearrangement uses TRBV6-5 and TRBJ1-5; unclear D gene. The V end lost 2 bases, the J end lost 9 bases, and 11 bases lay between the germline ends. The CDR3 sequence is 13 residues long. Germline CDR1 is MNHEY and CDR2 is SVGAGI. The CDR3 reads CASSYASLGPQHF. DNA for the CDR3: TGTGCCAGCAGTTACGCGAGCCTGGGGCCCCAGCATTTT.

J is TRBJ2-7 and V is TRBV30; 10 nucleotides agree with TRBD1. This CDR3 contains 13 residues. Germline V lookup: CDR1 GTSNPN, CDR2 SVGIG (reference sequence). Germline trimming cut 2 bases from V and 6 bases from J; bases unmatched to any gene: 4. The CDR3 DNA is TGTGCCTGGAGTCCCGGGACAGGGGCCGAGCAGTACTTC. It is translated as CAWSPGTGAEQYF.